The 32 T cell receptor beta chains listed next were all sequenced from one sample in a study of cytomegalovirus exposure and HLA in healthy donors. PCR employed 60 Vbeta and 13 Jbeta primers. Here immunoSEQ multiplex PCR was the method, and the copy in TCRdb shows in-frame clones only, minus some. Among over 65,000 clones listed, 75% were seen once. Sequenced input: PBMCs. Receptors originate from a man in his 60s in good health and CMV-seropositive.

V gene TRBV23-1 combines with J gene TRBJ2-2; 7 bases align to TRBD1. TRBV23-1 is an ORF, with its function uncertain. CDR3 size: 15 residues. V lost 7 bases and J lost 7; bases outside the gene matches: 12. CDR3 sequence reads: CASIERTGPNGELFF. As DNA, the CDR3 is TGCGCCAGCATCGAACGGACAGGCCCCAACGGGGAGCTGTTTTTT.

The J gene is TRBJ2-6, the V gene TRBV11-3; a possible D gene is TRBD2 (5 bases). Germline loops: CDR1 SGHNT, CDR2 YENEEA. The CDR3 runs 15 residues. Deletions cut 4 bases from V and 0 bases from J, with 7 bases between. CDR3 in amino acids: CASSSAGSGANVLTF. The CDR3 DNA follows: TGTGCCAGCAGCTCCGCGGGCTCTGGGGCCAACGTCCTGACTTTC. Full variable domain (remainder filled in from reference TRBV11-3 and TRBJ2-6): EAGVVQSPRYKIIEKKQPVAFWCNPISGHNTLYWYLQNLGQGPELLIRYENEEAVDDSQLPKDRFSAERLKGVDSTLKIQPAELGDSAVYLCASSSAGSGANVLTFGAGSRLTVL.

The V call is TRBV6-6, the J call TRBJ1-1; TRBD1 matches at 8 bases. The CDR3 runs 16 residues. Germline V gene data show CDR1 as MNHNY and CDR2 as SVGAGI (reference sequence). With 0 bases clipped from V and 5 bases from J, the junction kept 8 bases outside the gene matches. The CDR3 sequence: CASSYSIGQGLTEAFF. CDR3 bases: TGTGCCAGCAGTTACTCGATAGGACAGGGCTTAACTGAAGCTTTCTTT.

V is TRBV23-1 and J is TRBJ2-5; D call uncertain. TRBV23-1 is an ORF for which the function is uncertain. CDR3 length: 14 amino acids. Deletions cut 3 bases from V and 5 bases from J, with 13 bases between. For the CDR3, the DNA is TGCGCCAGCAGTCATCCCTGTACCCAGGAGACCCAGTACTTC. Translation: CASSHPCTQETQYF.

In nucleotides, the CDR3 is TGTGCCAGCAGCCAATCCCCAGTGTTTAACTATGGCTACACCTTC. It specifies CASSQSPVFNYGYTF. This chain links TRBV6-6 with TRBJ1-2; D not certain. The V end lost 6 bases, the J end lost 1 base, and 15 bases lay between the germline ends. This CDR3 is 15 amino acids long. Germline V gene lookup returns CDR1 MNHNY and CDR2 SVGAGI (reference sequence).

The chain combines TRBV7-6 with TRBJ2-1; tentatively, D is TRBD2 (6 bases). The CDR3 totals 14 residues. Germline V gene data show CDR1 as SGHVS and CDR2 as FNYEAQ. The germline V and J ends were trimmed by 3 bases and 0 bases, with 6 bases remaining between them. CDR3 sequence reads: CASSFGSSYNEQFF. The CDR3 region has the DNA TGTGCCAGCAGCTTCGGGAGCTCCTACAATGAGCAGTTCTTC.

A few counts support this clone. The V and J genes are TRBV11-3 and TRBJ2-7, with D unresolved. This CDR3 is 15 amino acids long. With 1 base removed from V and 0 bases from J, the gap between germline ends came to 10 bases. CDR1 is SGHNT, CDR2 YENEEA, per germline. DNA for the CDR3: TGTGCCAGCAGCTTAGCGAACAGCCACTCCTACGAGCAGTACTTC. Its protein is CASSLANSHSYEQYF.

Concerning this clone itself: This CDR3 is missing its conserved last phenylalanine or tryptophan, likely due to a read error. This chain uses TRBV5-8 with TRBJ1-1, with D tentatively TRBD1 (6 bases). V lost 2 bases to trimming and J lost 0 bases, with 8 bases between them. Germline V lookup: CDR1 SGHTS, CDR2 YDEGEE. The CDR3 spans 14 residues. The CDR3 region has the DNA TGTGCCAGCAGCTTTCAGGGGCTGAACACTGAAGCTTTCCTT. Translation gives CASSFQGLNTEAFL.

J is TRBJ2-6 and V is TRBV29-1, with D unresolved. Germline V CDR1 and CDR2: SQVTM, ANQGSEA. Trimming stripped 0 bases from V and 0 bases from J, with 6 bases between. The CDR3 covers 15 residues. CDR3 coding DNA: TGCAGCGTTGAAGATGCAGGCTCTGGGGCCAACGTCCTGACTTTC. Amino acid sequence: CSVEDAGSGANVLTF.

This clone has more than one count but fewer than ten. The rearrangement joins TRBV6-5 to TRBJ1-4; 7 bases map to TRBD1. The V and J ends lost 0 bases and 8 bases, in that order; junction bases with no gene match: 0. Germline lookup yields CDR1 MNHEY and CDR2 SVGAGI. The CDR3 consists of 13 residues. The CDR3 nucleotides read TGTGCCAGCAGTTACTCAGGGGGCGAAAAACTGTTTTTT. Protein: CASSYSGGEKLFF.

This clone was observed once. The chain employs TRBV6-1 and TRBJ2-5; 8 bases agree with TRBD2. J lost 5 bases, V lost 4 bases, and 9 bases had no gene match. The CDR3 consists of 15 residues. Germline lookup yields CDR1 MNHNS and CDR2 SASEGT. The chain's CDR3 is CASSVRREGHETQYF. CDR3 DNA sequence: TGTGCCAGCAGTGTTAGACGGGAGGGCCACGAGACCCAGTACTTC.

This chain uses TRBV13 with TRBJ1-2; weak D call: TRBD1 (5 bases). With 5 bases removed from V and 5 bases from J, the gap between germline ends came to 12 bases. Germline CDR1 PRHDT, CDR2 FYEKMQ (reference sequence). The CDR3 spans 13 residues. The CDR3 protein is CASSHGGEYGYTF. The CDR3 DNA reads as TGTGCCAGCAGCCATGGAGGGGAGTATGGCTACACCTTC.

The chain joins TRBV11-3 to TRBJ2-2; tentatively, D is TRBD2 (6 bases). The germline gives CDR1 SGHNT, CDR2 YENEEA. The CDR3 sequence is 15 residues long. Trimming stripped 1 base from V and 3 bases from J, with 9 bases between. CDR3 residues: CASSLAGVYTGELFF. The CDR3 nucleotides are TGTGCCAGCAGCTTAGCGGGAGTATACACCGGGGAGCTGTTTTTT.

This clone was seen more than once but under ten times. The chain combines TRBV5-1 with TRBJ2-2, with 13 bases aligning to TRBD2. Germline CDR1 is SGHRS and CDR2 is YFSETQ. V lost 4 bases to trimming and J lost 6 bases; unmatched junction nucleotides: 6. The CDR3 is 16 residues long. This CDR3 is CASSPGLAGAAGELFF. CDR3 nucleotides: TGCGCCAGCAGCCCAGGACTAGCGGGAGCCGCCGGGGAGCTGTTTTTT.

The CDR3 loop is CASSSASGGSSYNEQFF. CDR3 DNA sequence: TGTGCCAGCAGTTCCGCTAGCGGGGGGAGCTCCTACAATGAGCAGTTCTTC. This sequence joins TRBV27 and TRBJ2-1; 11 positions match TRBD2. Germline trimming cut 4 bases from V and 0 bases from J; bases unmatched to any gene: 5. Germline CDR1 reads MNHEY; CDR2 reads SMNVEV (reference sequence). This CDR3 region has 17 residues.

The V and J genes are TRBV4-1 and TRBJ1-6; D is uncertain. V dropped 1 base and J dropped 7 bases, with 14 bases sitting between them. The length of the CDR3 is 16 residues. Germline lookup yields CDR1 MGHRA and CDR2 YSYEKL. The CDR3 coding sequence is TGCGCCAGCAGCCAAGGTGGCGGCATTCTCAATTCACCCCTCCACTTT. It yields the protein CASSQGGGILNSPLHF.

The chain's CDR3 is CASSIAVYNEQFF. DNA for the CDR3: TGTGCCAGCTCTATCGCCGTATACAATGAGCAGTTCTTC. The genes are TRBV6-5 and TRBJ2-1; D remains unclear. V was clipped by 8 bases and J by 4 bases, with 12 bases between them. The CDR3 spans 13 residues. From germline, CDR1 is MNHEY and CDR2 SVGAGI.

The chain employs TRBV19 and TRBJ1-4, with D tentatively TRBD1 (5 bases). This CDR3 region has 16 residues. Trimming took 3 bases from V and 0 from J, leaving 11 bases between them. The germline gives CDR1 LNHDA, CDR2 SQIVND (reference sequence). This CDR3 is CASSIAGYSTNEKLFF. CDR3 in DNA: TGTGCCAGTAGTATCGCAGGGTATTCAACTAATGAAAAACTGTTTTTT.

The CDR3 sequence: CASSTDPLQGSPLHF. For the CDR3, the DNA is TGTGCCAGCAGCACCGACCCGTTACAGGGTTCACCCCTCCACTTT. V is TRBV5-8 and J is TRBJ1-6; maybe TRBD1 (6 bases). This CDR3 has 15 amino acids. The germline V gene has CDR1 SGHTS and CDR2 YDEGEE. Trimming took off 4 bases at V and 9 bases at J, with 17 bases between the two ends. Variable domain in full (rest from reference TRBV5-8 and TRBJ1-6): EAGVTQSPTHLIKTRGQQATLRCSPISGHTSVYWYQQALGLGLQFLLWYDEGEERNRGNFPPRFSGRQFPNYSSELNVNALELEDSALYLCASSTDPLQGSPLHFGNGTRLTVT.

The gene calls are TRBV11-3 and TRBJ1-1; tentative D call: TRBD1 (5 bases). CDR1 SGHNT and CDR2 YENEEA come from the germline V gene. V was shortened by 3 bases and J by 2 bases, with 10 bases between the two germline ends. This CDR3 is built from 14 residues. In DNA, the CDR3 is TGTGCCAGCAGCTTCGGACAAGGCAACACTGAAGCTTTCTTT. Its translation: CASSFGQGNTEAFF.

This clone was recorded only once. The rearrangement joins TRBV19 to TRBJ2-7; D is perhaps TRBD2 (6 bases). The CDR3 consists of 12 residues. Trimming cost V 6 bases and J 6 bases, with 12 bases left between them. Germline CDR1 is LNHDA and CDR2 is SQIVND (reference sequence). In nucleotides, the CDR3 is TGTGCCAGTAGCCCCTGGCGGGGCGAGCAGTACTTC. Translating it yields CASSPWRGEQYF.

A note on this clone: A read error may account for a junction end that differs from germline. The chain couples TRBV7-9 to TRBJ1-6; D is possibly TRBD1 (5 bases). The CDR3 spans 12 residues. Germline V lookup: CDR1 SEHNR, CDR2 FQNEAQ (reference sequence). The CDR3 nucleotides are TGTGCCAGCAGCAACTCGGGGGAGGGATATTTCTTT. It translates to CASSNSGEGYFF.

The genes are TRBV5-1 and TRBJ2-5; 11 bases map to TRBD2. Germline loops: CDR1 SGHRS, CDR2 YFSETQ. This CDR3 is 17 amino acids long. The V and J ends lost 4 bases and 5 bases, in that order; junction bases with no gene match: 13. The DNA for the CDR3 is TGCGCCAGCAGCCCTGGCCAGCTAGCGGGAGGAACGGAGACCCAGTACTTC. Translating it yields CASSPGQLAGGTETQYF.

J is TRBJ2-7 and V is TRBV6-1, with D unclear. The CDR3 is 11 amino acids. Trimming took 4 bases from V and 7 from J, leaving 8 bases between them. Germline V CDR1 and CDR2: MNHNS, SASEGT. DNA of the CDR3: TGTGCCAGCAGTGGTACCACTGAGCAGTACTTC. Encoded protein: CASSGTTEQYF.

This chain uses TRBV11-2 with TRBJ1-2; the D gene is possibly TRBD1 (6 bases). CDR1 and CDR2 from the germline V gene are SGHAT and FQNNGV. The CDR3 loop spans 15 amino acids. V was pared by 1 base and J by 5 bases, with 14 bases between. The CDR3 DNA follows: TGTGCCAGCAGCTTAGGGTTGACAGGTTATTATGGCTACACCTTC. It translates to CASSLGLTGYYGYTF.

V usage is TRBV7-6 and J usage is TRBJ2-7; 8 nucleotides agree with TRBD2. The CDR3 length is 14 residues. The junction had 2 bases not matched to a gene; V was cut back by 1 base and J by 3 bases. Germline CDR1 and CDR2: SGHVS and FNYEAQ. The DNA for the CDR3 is TGTGCCAGCAGCTTAGGCGGGACTAGCTACGAGCAGTACTTC. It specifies CASSLGGTSYEQYF.

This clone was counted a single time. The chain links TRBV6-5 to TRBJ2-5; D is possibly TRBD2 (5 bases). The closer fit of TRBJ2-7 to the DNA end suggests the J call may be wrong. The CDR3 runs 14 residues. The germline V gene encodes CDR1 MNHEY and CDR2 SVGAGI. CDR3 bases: TGTGCCAGCAGTCAAGACTATTTCACCTACGAGCAGTACTTC. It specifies CASSQDYFTYEQYF.

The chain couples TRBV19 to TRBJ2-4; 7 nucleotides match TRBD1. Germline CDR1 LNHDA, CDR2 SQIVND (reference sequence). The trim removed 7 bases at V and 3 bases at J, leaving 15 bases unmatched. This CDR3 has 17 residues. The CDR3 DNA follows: TGTGCCAGTACCCATCCCACAGGGGACCACCTCAAAAACATTCAGTACTTC. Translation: CASTHPTGDHLKNIQYF.

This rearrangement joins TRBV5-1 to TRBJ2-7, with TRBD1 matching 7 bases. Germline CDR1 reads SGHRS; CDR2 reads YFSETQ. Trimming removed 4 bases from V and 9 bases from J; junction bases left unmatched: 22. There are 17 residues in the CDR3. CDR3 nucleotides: TGCGCCAGCAGCCTATATCCACCAGGACAGGTAGTGCACGCGCAGTACTTC. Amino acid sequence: CASSLYPPGQVVHAQYF.

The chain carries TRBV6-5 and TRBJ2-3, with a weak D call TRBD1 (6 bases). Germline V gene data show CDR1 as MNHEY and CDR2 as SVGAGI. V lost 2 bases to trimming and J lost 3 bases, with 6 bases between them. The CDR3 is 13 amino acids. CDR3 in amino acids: CASSYTGTDTQYF. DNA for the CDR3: TGTGCCAGCAGTTACACAGGGACAGATACGCAGTATTTT.

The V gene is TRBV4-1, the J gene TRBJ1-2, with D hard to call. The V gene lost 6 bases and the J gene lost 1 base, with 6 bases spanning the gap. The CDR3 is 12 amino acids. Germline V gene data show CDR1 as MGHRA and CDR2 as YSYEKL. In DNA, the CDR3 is TGCGCCAGCAGATCGAGTAACTATGGCTACACCTTC. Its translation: CASRSSNYGYTF.

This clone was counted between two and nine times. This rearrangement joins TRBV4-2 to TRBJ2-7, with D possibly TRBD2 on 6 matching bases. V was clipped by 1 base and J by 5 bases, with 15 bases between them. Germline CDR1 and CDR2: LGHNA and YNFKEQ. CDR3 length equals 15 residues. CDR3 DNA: TGTGCCAGCAGCCAAGCCCGGGACTCTCTTCACGAGCAGTACTTC. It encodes CASSQARDSLHEQYF.